The entry below gives a single T cell receptor (beta chain) sequence along with its context. Its antigen is currently unknown. A multiplex PCR was run with 60 Vbeta primers and 13 Jbeta primers. The method was immunoSEQ multiplex PCR; TCRdb's version includes in-frame clones alone and lacks a portion of them. The sample includes around 150,000 clones, around four fifths of them seen just once. The data derive from a study of cytomegalovirus exposure and HLA in healthy donors. Study observations and caveats: According to reports, the classifier identified cytomegalovirus status with high specificity and sensitivity. CMV serostatus was the sole immune exposure data available.

The length of the CDR3 is 16 residues. V gave up 5 bases and J gave up 7 bases, with 20 bases separating them. Germline CDR1 reads MNHEY; CDR2 reads SMNVEV (reference sequence). This receptor was identified in a young man in good health and CMV-seropositive. The J gene is TRBJ1-4, the V gene TRBV27; perhaps TRBD1 as D (5 bases). Sequenced material: PBMCs. The CDR3 protein is CASSPTQGFSGEKLFF. DNA of the CDR3: TGTGCCAGCAGTCCTACTCAGGGATTTTCAGGTGAAAAACTGTTTTTT.